A selection of T cell receptor beta chains follows, all from one sample in a study of identical twins. One entry per CDR3 protein results from TCRdb running MiXCR on the 5' RACE reads. The table includes approximately 550,000 distinct CDR3 sequences, 20% to 25% detected once. The same sample was also used in a study of yellow fever vaccine responses in identical twins.

Source material: CD4+ T cells sorted from blood. Every receptor here comes from a young woman in good health. The CDR3 runs from the conserved cysteine through the conserved F or W. The D gene is left open where the match is weak. Expanded clones get a size class; other rows say once, few or many, or leave the size out.

few | TRBJ2-2 | - | TRBV12-3/TRBV12-4 | 14 | CASSLGQRSGELFF | TGTGCCAGCAGTTTAGGACAGCGCTCCGGGGAGCTGTTTTTT
- | TRBJ1-4 | - | TRBV5-1 | 14 | CASSSGRTNEKLFF | TGCGCCAGCAGCTCGGGGAGAACTAATGAAAAACTGTTTTTT
few | TRBJ1-2 | - | TRBV2 | 14 | CASSGTAALYGYTF | TGTGCCAGCAGTGGGACAGCTGCCTTATATGGCTACACCTTC
- | TRBJ2-5 | TRBD2 | TRBV20-1 | 15 | CSARDLGGNQETQYF | TGCAGTGCTAGAGATCTGGGGGGGAACCAAGAGACCCAGTACTTC
- | TRBJ2-1 | TRBD1 | TRBV19 | 15 | CASKIRTGLFNEQFF | TGTGCCAGTAAAATAAGGACAGGGCTTTTCAATGAGCAGTTCTTC
- | TRBJ1-2 | TRBD1 | TRBV5-5 | 14 | CASSVLQGADGYTF | TGTGCCAGCAGCGTACTACAGGGGGCGGATGGCTACACCTTC
few | TRBJ2-7 | TRBD1 | TRBV18 | 14 | CASSPQGQSSEQYF | TGTGCCAGCTCACCACAGGGACAGTCGAGCGAGCAGTACTTC
- | TRBJ2-7 | - | TRBV20-1 | 14 | CSADTGLRNYERYF | TGCAGTGCTGATACGGGACTTCGAAACTACGAGCGGTACTTC
- | TRBJ2-3 | - | TRBV5-1 | 17 | CASSTGLWTSSTDTQYF | TGCGCCAGCAGCACGGGCCTTTGGACCTCTAGCACAGATACGCAGTATTTT
few | TRBJ2-1 | TRBD2 | TRBV24-1 | 18 | CATSDWKTSGGSNNEQFF | TGTGCCACCAGTGATTGGAAAACTAGCGGGGGTTCGAACAATGAGCAGTTCTTC
once | TRBJ1-6 | - | TRBV29-1 | 14 | CSAITGTMNSPLHF | TGCAGCGCTATTACCGGGACAATGAATTCACCCCTCCACTTT
- | TRBJ2-2 | - | TRBV4-2 | 15 | CASSQEIFLTGELFF | TGTGCCAGCAGCCAAGAGATTTTCCTCACCGGGGAGCTGTTTTTT
- | TRBJ2-7 | TRBD2 | TRBV28 | 16 | CASSPGLAGGTYEQYF | TGTGCCAGCAGTCCGGGACTAGCGGGAGGGACCTACGAGCAGTACTTC
- | TRBJ1-1 | TRBD1 | TRBV12-3/TRBV12-4 | 14 | CASRPGTDATEAFF | TGTGCCAGCAGACCCGGGACAGATGCCACTGAAGCTTTCTTT
- | TRBJ2-1 | TRBD2 | TRBV12-3/TRBV12-4 | 18 | CASSLTASGSGGRFVQFF | TGTGCCAGCAGTTTAACGGCATCCGGGTCGGGAGGGCGTTTTGTGCAGTTCTTC
- | TRBJ2-6 | - | TRBV12-3/TRBV12-4 | 15 | CASSTRIFGANVLTF | TGTGCCAGCAGTACCCGAATCTTTGGGGCCAACGTCCTGACTTTC
- | TRBJ2-3 | TRBD2 | TRBV12-3/TRBV12-4 | 15 | CASATQRGGTDTQYF | TGTGCCAGCGCCACCCAGCGGGGGGGCACAGATACGCAGTATTTT
few | TRBJ2-2 | TRBD1 | TRBV6-1 | 14 | CASYGQGGAGELFF | TGTGCCAGCTATGGACAGGGTGGCGCCGGGGAGCTGTTTTTT
- | TRBJ2-3 | - | TRBV5-1 | 16 | CASSPRTGSFTDTQYF | TGCGCCAGCAGCCCGCGAACGGGGAGTTTCACAGATACGCAGTATTTT
- | TRBJ2-5 | TRBD2 | TRBV7-9 | 16 | CASSGPGTSVQETQYF | TGTGCCAGCAGCGGGCCCGGGACTAGCGTTCAAGAGACCCAGTACTTC
- | TRBJ2-6 | - | TRBV12-3/TRBV12-4 | 14 | CASSHKRGANVLTF | TGTGCCAGCAGCCACAAGCGGGGGGCCAACGTCCTGACTTTC
- | TRBJ1-4 | - | TRBV11-1 | 18 | CASNPQGPTVTGTGKLFF | TGTGCCAGCAACCCACAGGGACCCACGGTCACCGGGACGGGAAAACTGTTTTTT
- | TRBJ1-1 | TRBD1 | TRBV7-8 | 13 | CASSLRDRVGAFF | TGCGCCAGCAGCTTACGGGACAGGGTGGGAGCTTTCTTT
few | TRBJ1-1 | - | TRBV11-3 | 13 | CASSWGMNTEAFF | TGTGCCAGCAGTTGGGGAATGAACACTGAAGCTTTCTTT
- | TRBJ1-1 | - | TRBV15 | 14 | CATSRSGTLTEAFF | TGTGCCACCAGCAGATCAGGGACCCTGACTGAAGCTTTCTTT
- | TRBJ2-2 | - | TRBV5-1 | 15 | CASSLDWLATGELFF | TGCGCCAGCAGCTTGGACTGGCTAGCGACCGGGGAGCTGTTTTTT
- | TRBJ1-1 | - | TRBV6-1 | 13 | CASYRVTLTEAFF | TGTGCCAGCTACAGGGTCACCCTCACTGAAGCCTTCTTT
few | TRBJ2-3 | - | TRBV3-1 | 13 | CASSHASTDTQYF | TGTGCCAGCAGCCATGCTAGCACAGATACGCAGTATTTT
once | TRBJ2-7 | TRBD2 | TRBV7-8 | 15 | CASSLGSLAGYEQYF | TGTGCCAGCAGCTTAGGGTCGCTAGCGGGCTACGAGCAGTACTTC
few | TRBJ2-5 | TRBD2 | TRBV20-1 | 16 | CSALRLAGGDRETQYF | TGCAGTGCTCTCCGACTAGCGGGAGGTGATAGGGAGACCCAGTACTTC
- | TRBJ2-1 | TRBD2 | TRBV5-6 | 20 | CASSPGSGTSGHSSYNEQFF | TGTGCCAGCAGCCCCGGGTCCGGGACTAGCGGGCACAGCTCCTACAATGAGCAGTTCTTC
few | TRBJ2-5 | TRBD1 | TRBV29-1 | 13 | CSVTGTGFETQYF | TGCAGCGTCACCGGGACAGGGTTCGAGACCCAGTACTTC
- | TRBJ2-3 | TRBD2 | TRBV25-1 | 18 | CASSESRGLAGAGDTQYF | TGTGCCAGCAGTGAATCTCGGGGGCTAGCGGGAGCGGGAGATACGCAGTATTTT
few | TRBJ1-6 | TRBD1 | TRBV10-3 | 15 | CAIRVTGTDNSPLHF | TGTGCCATCAGGGTGACCGGGACAGATAATTCACCCCTCCACTTT
few | TRBJ2-1 | - | TRBV5-5 | 14 | CASSLAHGRYEQFF | TGTGCCAGCAGCTTGGCCCATGGGCGCTATGAGCAGTTCTTC
- | TRBJ2-3 | - | TRBV2 | 13 | CASSRTSPDTQYF | TGTGCCAGCAGTCGGACCAGTCCAGATACGCAGTATTTT
- | TRBJ2-2 | - | TRBV12-3/TRBV12-4 | 11 | CARKDTGELFF | TGTGCCAGGAAGGACACCGGGGAGCTGTTTTTT
- | TRBJ1-2 | - | TRBV27 | 15 | CASRSTVLANYGYTF | TGTGCCAGCAGATCTACAGTGTTAGCTAACTATGGCTACACCTTC
few | TRBJ1-1 | - | TRBV12-3/TRBV12-4 | 14 | CASSLGGRPTEAFF | TGTGCCAGCAGTTTGGGGGGGCGTCCCACTGAAGCTTTCTTT
few | TRBJ2-4 | - | TRBV12-3/TRBV12-4 | 16 | CASSFLAARPKNIQYF | TGTGCCAGCAGTTTCTTGGCAGCGAGACCAAAAAACATTCAGTACTTC
few | TRBJ1-4 | - | TRBV12-3/TRBV12-4 | 14 | CASRTSGTPEKLFF | TGTGCCAGCAGAACATCCGGGACACCAGAAAAACTGTTTTTT